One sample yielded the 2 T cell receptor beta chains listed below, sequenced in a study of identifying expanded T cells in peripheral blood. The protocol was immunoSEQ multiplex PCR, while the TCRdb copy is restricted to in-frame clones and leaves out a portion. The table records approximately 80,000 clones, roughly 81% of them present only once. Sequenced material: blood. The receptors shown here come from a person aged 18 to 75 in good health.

CDR3 DNA sequence: TGTGCCAGCAGCTTAGGGCAGGGTGGCGAGCAGTACTTC. This encodes CASSLGQGGEQYF. The V and J genes are TRBV11-2 and TRBJ2-7; TRBD1 is a possible D gene (5 bases). Trimming stripped 1 base from V and 6 bases from J, with 10 bases between. The CDR3 is made up of 13 amino acids. The germline V gene encodes CDR1 SGHAT and CDR2 FQNNGV.

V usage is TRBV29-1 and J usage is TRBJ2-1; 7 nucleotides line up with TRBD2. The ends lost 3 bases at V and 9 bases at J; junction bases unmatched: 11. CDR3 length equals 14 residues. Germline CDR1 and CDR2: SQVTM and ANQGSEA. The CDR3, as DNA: TGCAGCGTTGAGGTGGGAGGGCCTGTGGGTGAGCAGTTCTTC. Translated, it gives CSVEVGGPVGEQFF.